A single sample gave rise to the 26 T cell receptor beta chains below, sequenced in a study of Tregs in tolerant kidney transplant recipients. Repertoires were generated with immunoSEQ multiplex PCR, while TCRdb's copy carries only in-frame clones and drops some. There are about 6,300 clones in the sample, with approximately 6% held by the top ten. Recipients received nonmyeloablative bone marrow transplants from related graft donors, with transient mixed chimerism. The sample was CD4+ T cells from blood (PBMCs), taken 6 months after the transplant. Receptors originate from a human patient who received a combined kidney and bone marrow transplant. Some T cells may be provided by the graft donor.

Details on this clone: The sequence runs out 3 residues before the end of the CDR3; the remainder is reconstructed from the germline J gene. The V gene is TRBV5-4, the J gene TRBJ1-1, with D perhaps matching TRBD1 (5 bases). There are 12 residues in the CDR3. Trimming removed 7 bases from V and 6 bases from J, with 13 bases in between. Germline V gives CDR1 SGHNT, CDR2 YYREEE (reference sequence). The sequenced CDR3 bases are TGTGCCAGCCGATTAGGGGAGGCTGAA. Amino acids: CASRLGEAE. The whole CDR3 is CASRLGEAEAFF.

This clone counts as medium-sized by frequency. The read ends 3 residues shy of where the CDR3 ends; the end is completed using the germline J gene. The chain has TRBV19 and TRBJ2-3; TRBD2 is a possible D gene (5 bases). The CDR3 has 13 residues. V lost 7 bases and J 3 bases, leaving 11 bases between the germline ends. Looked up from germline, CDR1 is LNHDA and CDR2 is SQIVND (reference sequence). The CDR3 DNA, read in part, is TGTGCCAGTACCTTCCGGGGAACAGATACG. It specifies CASTFRGTDT. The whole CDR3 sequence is CASTFRGTDTQYF.

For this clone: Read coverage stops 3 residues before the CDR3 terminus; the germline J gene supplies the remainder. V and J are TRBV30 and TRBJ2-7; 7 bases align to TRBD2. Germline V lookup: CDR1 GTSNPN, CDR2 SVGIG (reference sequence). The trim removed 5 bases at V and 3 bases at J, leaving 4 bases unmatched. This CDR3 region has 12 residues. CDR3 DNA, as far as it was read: TGTGCCTGGGAGAGGGACTACTACGAG. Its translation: CAWERDYYE. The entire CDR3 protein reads CAWERDYYEQYF.

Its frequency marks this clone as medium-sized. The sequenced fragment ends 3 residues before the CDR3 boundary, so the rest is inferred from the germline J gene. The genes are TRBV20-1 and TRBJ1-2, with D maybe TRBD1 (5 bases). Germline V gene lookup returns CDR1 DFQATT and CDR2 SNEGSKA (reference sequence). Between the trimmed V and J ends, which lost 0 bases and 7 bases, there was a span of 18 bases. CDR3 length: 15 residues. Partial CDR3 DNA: TGCAGTGCTAGAGATAGTCAGGGAAGCGTCGGTGGC. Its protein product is CSARDSQGSVGG. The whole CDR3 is CSARDSQGSVGGYTF.

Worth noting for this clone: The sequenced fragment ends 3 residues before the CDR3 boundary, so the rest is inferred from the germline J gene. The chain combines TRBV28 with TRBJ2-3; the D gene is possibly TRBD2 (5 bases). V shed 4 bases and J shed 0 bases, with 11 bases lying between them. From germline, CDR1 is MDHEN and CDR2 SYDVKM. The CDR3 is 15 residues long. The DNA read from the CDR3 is TGTGCCAGCAGTTCCGGACGGACTAGCACAGATACG. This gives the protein CASSSGRTSTDT. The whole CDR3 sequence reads CASSSGRTSTDTQYF.

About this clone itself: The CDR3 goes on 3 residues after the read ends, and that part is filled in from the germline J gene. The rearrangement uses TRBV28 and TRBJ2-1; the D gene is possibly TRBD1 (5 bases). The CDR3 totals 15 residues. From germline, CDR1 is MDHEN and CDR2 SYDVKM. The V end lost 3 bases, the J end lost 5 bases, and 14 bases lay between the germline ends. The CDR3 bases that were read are TGTGCCAGCAGTTTTCGCAGGGTCGGAGACAATGAG. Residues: CASSFRRVGDNE. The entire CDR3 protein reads CASSFRRVGDNEQFF.

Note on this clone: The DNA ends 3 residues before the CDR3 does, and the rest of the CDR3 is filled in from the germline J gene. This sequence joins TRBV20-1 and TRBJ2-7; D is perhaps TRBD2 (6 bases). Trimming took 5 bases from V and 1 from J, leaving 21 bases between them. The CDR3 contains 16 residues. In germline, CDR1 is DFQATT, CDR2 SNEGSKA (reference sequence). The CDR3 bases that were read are TGCAGTGCTCTCAACTCCCCGGACGGACTATCCTACGAG. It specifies CSALNSPDGLSYE. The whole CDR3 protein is CSALNSPDGLSYEQYF.

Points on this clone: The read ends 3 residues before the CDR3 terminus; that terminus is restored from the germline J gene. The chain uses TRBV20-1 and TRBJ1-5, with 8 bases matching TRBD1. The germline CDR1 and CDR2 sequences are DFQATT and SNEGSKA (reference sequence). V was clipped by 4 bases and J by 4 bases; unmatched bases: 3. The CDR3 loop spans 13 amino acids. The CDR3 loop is CSATRQGNQPQHF. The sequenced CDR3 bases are TGCAGTGCTACGAGACAGGGGAATCAGCCC.

CDR3 DNA (partial): TGTGCCAGTAGTGTGGGCGCCAGCTCCTACAATGAG. Translating it yields CASSVGASSYNE. The full-length CDR3 reads as CASSVGASSYNEQFF. The rearrangement joins TRBV19 to TRBJ2-1, with D unresolved. The DNA ends 3 residues before the CDR3 does, and the rest of the CDR3 is filled in from the germline J gene. Germline V gene lookup returns CDR1 LNHDA and CDR2 SQIVND (reference sequence). V lost 5 bases and J 0 bases, leaving 11 bases between the germline ends. The CDR3 sequence is 15 residues long.

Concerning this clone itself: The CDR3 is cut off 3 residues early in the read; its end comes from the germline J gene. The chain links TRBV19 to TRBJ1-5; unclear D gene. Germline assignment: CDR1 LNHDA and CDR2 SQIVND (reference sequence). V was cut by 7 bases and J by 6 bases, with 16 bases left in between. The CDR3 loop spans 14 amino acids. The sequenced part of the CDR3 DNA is TGTGCCAGTAAACTCCACTTAGGGCGTCAGCCC. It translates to CASKLHLGRQP. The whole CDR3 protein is CASKLHLGRQPQHF.

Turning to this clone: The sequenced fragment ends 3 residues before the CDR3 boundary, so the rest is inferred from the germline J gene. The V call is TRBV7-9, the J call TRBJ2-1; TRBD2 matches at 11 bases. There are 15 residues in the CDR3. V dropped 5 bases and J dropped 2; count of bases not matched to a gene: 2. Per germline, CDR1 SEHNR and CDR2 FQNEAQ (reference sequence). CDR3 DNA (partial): TGTGCCAGCAGCACGACTAGCGGGACCTACAATGAG. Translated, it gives CASSTTSGTYNE. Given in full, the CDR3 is CASSTTSGTYNEQFF.

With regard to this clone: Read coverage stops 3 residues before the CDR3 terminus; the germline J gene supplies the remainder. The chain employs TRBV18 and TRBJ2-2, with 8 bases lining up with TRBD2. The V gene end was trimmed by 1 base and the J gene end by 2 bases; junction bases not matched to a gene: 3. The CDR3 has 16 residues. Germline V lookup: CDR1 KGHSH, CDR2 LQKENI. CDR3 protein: CASSPLAGPNTGELFF. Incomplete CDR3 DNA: TGTGCCAGCTCACCACTAGCGGGACCTAACACCGGGGAG.

CDR3 sequence: CASSYPSLAYGFYEQYF. Partial CDR3 DNA: TGTGCCAGCAGTTACCCATCTCTAGCGTATGGGTTCTACGAG. V and J are TRBV6-2 or TRBV6-3 and TRBJ2-7, with a weak D call TRBD2 (6 bases). The read terminates 3 residues before the CDR3 end, so the remaining end is supplied by the germline J gene. The CDR3 covers 17 residues. Germline loops: CDR1 MNHEY, CDR2 SVGEGT. Deletions cut 2 bases from V and 3 bases from J, with 20 bases between.

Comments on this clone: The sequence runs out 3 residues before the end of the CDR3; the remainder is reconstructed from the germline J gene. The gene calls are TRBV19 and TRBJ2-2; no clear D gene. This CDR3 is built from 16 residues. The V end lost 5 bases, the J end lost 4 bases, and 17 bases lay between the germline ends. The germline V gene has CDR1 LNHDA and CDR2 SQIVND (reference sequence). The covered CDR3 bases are TGTGCCAGTAGTTACACAACGGGTCCGATCACCGGGGAG. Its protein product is CASSYTTGPITGE. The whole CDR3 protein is CASSYTTGPITGELFF.

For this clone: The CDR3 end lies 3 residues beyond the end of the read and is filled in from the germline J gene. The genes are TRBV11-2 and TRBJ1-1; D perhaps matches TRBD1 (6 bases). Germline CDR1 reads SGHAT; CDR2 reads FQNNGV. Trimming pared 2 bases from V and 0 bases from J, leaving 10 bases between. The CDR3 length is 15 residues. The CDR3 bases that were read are TGTGCCAGCAGCTTAAACAGGGTAATGAACACTGAA. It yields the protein CASSLNRVMNTE. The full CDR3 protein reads CASSLNRVMNTEAFF.

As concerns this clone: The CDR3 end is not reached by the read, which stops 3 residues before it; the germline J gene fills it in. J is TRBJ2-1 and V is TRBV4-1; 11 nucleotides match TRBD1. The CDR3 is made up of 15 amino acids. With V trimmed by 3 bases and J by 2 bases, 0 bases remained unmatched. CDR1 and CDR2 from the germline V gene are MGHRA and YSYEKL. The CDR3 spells CASSQDRGPYNEQFF. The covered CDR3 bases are TGCGCCAGCAGCCAGGACAGGGGGCCCTACAATGAG.

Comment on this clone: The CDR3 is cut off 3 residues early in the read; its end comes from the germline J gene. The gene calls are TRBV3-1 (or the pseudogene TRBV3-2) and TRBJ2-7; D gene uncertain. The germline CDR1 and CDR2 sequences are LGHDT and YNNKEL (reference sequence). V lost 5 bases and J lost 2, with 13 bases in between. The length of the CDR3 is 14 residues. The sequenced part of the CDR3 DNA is TGTGCCAGCAGCAAACCGACAATCACCTACGAG. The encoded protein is CASSKPTITYE. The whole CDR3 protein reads CASSKPTITYEQYF.

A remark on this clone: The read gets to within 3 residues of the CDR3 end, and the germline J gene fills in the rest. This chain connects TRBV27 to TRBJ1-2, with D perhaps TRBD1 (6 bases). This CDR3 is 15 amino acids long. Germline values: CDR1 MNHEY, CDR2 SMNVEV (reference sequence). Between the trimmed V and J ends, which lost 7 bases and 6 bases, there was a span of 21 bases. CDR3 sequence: CASTSGGGSVHGYTF. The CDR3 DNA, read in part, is TGTGCCAGCACTAGCGGGGGGGGCTCAGTACATGGC.

The CDR3 loop is CASSPSAQGGHEQYF. The DNA read from the CDR3 is TGTGCCAGCTCACCGAGCGCGCAGGGCGGCCACGAG. This chain uses TRBV18 with TRBJ2-7, with D maybe TRBD1 (5 bases). The CDR3 goes on 3 residues after the read ends, and that part is filled in from the germline J gene. CDR3 length: 15 amino acids. V shed 3 bases and J shed 5 bases, with 17 bases lying between them. CDR1 and CDR2 (germline): KGHSH, LQKENI.

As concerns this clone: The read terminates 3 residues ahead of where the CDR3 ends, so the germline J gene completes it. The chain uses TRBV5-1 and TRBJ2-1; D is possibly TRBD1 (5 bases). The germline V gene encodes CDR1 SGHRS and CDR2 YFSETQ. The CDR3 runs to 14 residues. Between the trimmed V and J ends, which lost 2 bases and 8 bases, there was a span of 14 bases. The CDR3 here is CASSLGHGLDEQFF. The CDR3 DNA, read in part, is TGCGCCAGCAGCTTAGGACACGGTCTGGATGAG.

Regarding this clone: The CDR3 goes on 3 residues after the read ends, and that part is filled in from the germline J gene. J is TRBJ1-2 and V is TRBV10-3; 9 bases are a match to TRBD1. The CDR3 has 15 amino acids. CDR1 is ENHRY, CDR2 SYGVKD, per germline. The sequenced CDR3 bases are TGTGCCATCAGTGAAAGGGACAGGGATGTTAGGAGC. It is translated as CAISERDRDVRS. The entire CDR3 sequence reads CAISERDRDVRSYTF.

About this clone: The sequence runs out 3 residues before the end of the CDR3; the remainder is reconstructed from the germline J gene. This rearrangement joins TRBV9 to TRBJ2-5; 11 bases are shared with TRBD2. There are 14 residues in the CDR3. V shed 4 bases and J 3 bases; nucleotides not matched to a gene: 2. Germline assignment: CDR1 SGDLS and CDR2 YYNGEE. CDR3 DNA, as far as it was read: TGTGCCAGCAGCTTGGGACTAGCGGAAGAGACC. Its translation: CASSLGLAEET. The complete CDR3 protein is CASSLGLAEETQYF.

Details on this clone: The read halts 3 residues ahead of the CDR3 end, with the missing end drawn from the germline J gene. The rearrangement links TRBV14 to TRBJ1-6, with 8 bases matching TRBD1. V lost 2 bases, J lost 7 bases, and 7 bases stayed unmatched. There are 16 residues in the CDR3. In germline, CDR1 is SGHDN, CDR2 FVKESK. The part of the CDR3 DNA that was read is TGTGCCAGCAGCCAACCGGGACAGGTTAGGAATTCACCC. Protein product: CASSQPGQVRNSP. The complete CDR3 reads CASSQPGQVRNSPLHF. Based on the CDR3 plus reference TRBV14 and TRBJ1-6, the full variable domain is EAGVTQFPSHSVIEKGQTVTLRCDPISGHDNLYWYRRVMGKEIKFLLHFVKESKQDESGMPNNRFLAERTGGTYSTLKVQPAELEDSGVYFCASSQPGQVRNSPLHFGNGTRLTVT.

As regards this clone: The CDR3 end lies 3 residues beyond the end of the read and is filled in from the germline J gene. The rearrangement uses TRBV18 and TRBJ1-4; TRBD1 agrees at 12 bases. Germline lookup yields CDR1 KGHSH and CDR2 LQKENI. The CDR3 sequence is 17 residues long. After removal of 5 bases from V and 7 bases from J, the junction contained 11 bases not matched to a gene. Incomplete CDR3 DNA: TGTGCCAGCTCATTATCCGGGACAGGGGGCCCGATTGAAAAA. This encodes CASSLSGTGGPIEK. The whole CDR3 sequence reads CASSLSGTGGPIEKLFF.

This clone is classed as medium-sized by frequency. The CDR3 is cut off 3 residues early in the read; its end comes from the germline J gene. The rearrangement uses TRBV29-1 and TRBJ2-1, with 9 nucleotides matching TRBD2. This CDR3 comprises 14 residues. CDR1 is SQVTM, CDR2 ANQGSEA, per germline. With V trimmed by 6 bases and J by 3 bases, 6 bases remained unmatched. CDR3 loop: CSVQAGGGYNEQFF. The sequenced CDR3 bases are TGCAGCGTCCAAGCGGGAGGTGGCTACAATGAG.

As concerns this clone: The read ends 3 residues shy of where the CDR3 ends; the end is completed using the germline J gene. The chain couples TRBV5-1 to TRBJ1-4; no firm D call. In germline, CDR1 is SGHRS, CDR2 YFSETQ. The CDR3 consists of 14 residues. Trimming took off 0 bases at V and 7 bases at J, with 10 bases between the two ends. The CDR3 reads CASSLVGQLEKLFF. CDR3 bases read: TGCGCCAGCAGCTTGGTTGGGCAGCTTGAAAAA.